Here is one T cell receptor (beta chain) with its context. Its antigen is as yet unknown. These data originate in a study of CD8 T cells in Susac syndrome. The CDR3 covers 15 residues. The V gene's germline CDR1 is SGHTA and CDR2 FQGTGA. The V and J ends lost 6 bases and 0 bases respectively, with 11 bases between them. Random hexamers were used to reverse transcribe roughly 0.45 to 1 ug of RNA. With immunoSEQ multiplex PCR, TCR beta CDR3 was amplified across 54 Vbeta and 13 Jbeta. Each CDR3 protein is one row after TCRdb ran MiXCR on the immunoSEQ multiplex PCR reads. The sample has about 160,000 distinct CDR3 sequences, roughly 95% seen once. Sequencing of TCR beta was performed on blood CD8+ T cells and on blood CD4+ T cells. The multiple sclerosis controls comprised treatment-naive patients whose relapsing-remitting disease was stable or active. Study-wide results and limits: The study conceded that its TCR sequencing and HLA analysis involved relatively few individuals.

Sequenced input: CD4+ T cells from PBMCs. The chain employs TRBV7-3 and TRBJ2-2; D possibly matches TRBD1 or TRBD2 (5 bases each). The sequence came from a human donor with multiple sclerosis. CDR3 nucleotides: TGTGCCAGCAGGGACGGGACGGCGAACACCGGGGAGCTGTTTTTT. Translating it yields CASRDGTANTGELFF.